A selection of T cell receptor beta chains follows, all from one sample in a study of type 1 and type 2 diabetes patients. TCRdb itself ran the multiplex PCR reads through MiXCR, one entry per CDR3 protein. The sample includes 280,000 or so distinct CDR3 sequences, around 47% of them seen just once. The sequenced sample was peripheral blood mononuclear cells (PBMCs). The receptors were gathered from a man aged 18-30 years with type 2 diabetes. Both conserved end residues are part of each CDR3. D genes are given only for firm matches. Clone size is given for some rows only: seen once, a few or many times, or a class if the clone is expanded.

V gene	clone size	D gene	J gene	CDR3 DNA	CDR3 protein
TRBV7-2	NA	TRBD2	TRBJ2-3	TGTGCCAGCAGCTTAGAGGGAGGTGTGTTCCCGACTAGCGGGAGGGAAGGCACAGATACGCAGTATTTT	CASSLEGGVFPTSGREGTDTQYF
TRBV29-1	NA	NA	TRBJ1-2	TGCGGCGTTGAAGGAGGCCAGCTTACTGACTATGGCTACACCTTC	CGVEGGQLTDYGYTF
TRBV28	NA	NA	TRBJ2-7	TGTGCCAGCAGTCCCCCCGGCAGGGACCACGAGCAGTACTTC	CASSPPGRDHEQYF
TRBV4-3	NA	TRBD2	TRBJ2-3	TGCGCCAGCAGCCAAGACGCTAGCGGGGGGGGTGCAGATACGCAGTATTTT	CASSQDASGGGADTQYF
TRBV29-1	NA	TRBD1	TRBJ2-5	TGCAGCGTTAGAACACAGGGGGCAGGAGAGACCCAGTACTTC	CSVRTQGAGETQYF
TRBV20-1	few	NA	TRBJ1-2	TGCAGTGCGACCACAGGACAGAACTATGGCTACACCTTC	CSATTGQNYGYTF
TRBV28	NA	NA	TRBJ1-4	TGTGCCAGCAGTTTATACAGGTATAATGAAAAACTGTTTTTT	CASSLYRYNEKLFF
TRBV12-3/TRBV12-4	few	NA	TRBJ2-7	TGTGCCAGCAGTTTAAGGGGAAGTCTGGGGATGAACGAGCAGTACTTC	CASSLRGSLGMNEQYF
TRBV5-6	NA	NA	TRBJ2-7	TGTGCCAGCAGCCTCGATGGACGAATTCAGGACGAGCAGTACTTC	CASSLDGRIQDEQYF
TRBV27	few	TRBD1	TRBJ1-5	TGTGCCAGCAGTTTGGGAGTTCAGGGGGCGCGGCAGCCCCAGCATTTT	CASSLGVQGARQPQHF
TRBV19	NA	NA	TRBJ1-4	TGTGCCAGTAGTATCAGGAGGGCTAAGGGAAAACTGTTTTTT	CASSIRRAKGKLFF
TRBV10-1	many	NA	TRBJ2-7	TGCGCCAGATATAGGCGGCTGGTTCCTTACGAGCAGTACTTC	CARYRRLVPYEQYF
TRBV20-1	NA	NA	TRBJ2-2	TGCAGTGCTAGAGTCCGAACCGGGGAGCTGTTTTTT	CSARVRTGELFF
TRBV12-3/TRBV12-4	NA	TRBD1	TRBJ1-2	TGTGCCAGCAACTTGGACAGGGTGTGTATCTATGGCTACACCTTC	CASNLDRVCIYGYTF
TRBV28	NA	NA	TRBJ1-6	TGTGCCAGCAGTTTCCTTCATTCACCCCTCCACTTT	CASSFLHSPLHF
TRBV10-3	few	NA	TRBJ1-1	TGTGCCATCAGAAACGGGTTGGGCTCTGAAGCTTTCTTT	CAIRNGLGSEAFF
TRBV19	NA	NA	TRBJ1-3	TGTGCCAGTAGCCCCGTGGGCAGAGAATCTGGAAACACCATATATTTT	CASSPVGRESGNTIYF
TRBV6-6	few	TRBD1	TRBJ1-6	TGTGCCAGCCGGGGACAGGGATCTTCACCCCTCCACTTT	CASRGQGSSPLHF
TRBV5-1	NA	NA	TRBJ1-6	TGCGCCAGCAGCTTTTCCTCCGGCCGACCCCTCCACTTT	CASSFSSGRPLHF
TRBV2	many	TRBD1	TRBJ2-7	TGTGCCAGTAGTGCCGGGACAGGGTCCTACGAGCAGTACTTC	CASSAGTGSYEQYF
TRBV9	NA	TRBD1	TRBJ2-1	TGTGCCAGCAGCCTGGATGGGGGCACAGGGGGGACCTACAATGAGCAGTTCTTC	CASSLDGGTGGTYNEQFF
TRBV9	NA	TRBD2	TRBJ2-1	TGTGCCAGCAGCAAGACCGGGACTAGCGGGAATATGAATGAGCAGTTCTTC	CASSKTGTSGNMNEQFF
TRBV15	many	NA	TRBJ1-1	TGTGCCACCAGCAGAGCACGGATCATGAACACTGAAGCTTTCTTT	CATSRARIMNTEAFF
TRBV24-1	NA	NA	TRBJ2-3	TGTGCCACAGAAGTCGGGGATACGCAGTATTTT	CATEVGDTQYF
TRBV2	few	NA	TRBJ2-5	TGTGCCAGCAGAATCCAAGAGACCCAGTACTTC	CASRIQETQYF
TRBV2	many	NA	TRBJ1-5	TGTGCCAGCAGTGTCTCAGGACGGAGGCAGCCCCAGCATTTT	CASSVSGRRQPQHF
TRBV27	few	NA	TRBJ2-5	TGTGCCAGCAGTTTATCGAAGGCTAGAAGAGAGACCCAGTACTTC	CASSLSKARRETQYF
TRBV29-1	few	TRBD1	TRBJ2-1	TGCAGCGTTGAAGTAACCGACAGGGGCCGGGAGCAGTTCTTC	CSVEVTDRGREQFF
TRBV7-6	NA	NA	TRBJ2-7	TGTGCCGGCAGCTTCGGGACACAGTACGAGCAGTACTTC	CAGSFGTQYEQYF
TRBV9	many	NA	TRBJ1-1	TGTGCCAGCAGCGAAAACACAGGGAACACTGAAGCTTTCTTT	CASSENTGNTEAFF
TRBV12-3/TRBV12-4	NA	NA	TRBJ2-2	TGTGCCAGCAGTTACGTTAACACCGGGGAGCTGTTTTTT	CASSYVNTGELFF
TRBV7-9	NA	NA	TRBJ2-3	TGTGCCAGCAGCGCCAGGGGTTTTACAGATACGCAGTATTTT	CASSARGFTDTQYF
TRBV28	NA	NA	TRBJ2-3	TGTGCCAGCTGCCGGGCTAGCACAGATACGCAGTATTTT	CASCRASTDTQYF
TRBV20-1	NA	NA	TRBJ1-6	TGCGGTGCTAGGGGGGGCGGAGAGGGTTCACCCCTCCACTTT	CGARGGGEGSPLHF
TRBV5-1	NA	NA	TRBJ1-1	TGCGCCAGCAGCGCAGTCGTGAACACTGAAGCTTTCTTT	CASSAVVNTEAFF
TRBV6-6	NA	NA	TRBJ1-5	TGTGCCAGCAGTTCCCCCGGAACTGCCTATAGCAATCAGCCCCAGCATTTT	CASSSPGTAYSNQPQHF
TRBV15	few	NA	TRBJ2-7	TGTGCCACCAGCAGAGCTTCTAAGGGGTACGAGCAGTACTTC	CATSRASKGYEQYF
TRBV20-1	once	TRBD2	TRBJ2-5	TGCAGTGCTAGAGATTCAACACGACTAGCGGGAGGTGAGGAGACCCAGTACTTC	CSARDSTRLAGGEETQYF
TRBV13	few	NA	TRBJ2-7	TGTGCCAGCAGCTTAGGGACACAAGCCTACGAGCAGTACTTC	CASSLGTQAYEQYF
TRBV7-8	few	NA	TRBJ1-2	TGTGCCAGCAGAGAGGGGGGGGATGGCTATGGCTACACCTTC	CASREGGDGYGYTF
TRBV2	many	NA	TRBJ2-7	TGTGCCAGCAGTGAACGTGGGTTCTCCGAGCAGTACTTC	CASSERGFSEQYF
TRBV5-1	NA	NA	TRBJ2-7	TGCGCCAGCAGCTACTTTCGGCCAGCACCTGGTTCCTACGAGCAGTACTTC	CASSYFRPAPGSYEQYF
TRBV4-1	NA	TRBD1	TRBJ1-2	TGCGCCAGCAGCCAAAGCGAGGGGGCGAGCTATGGCTACGCCTTC	CASSQSEGASYGYAF
TRBV7-2	NA	NA	TRBJ1-4	TGTGCCAGCGCCGATTTTGGGGCCAGTGAAAAACTGTTTTTT	CASADFGASEKLFF
TRBV15	few	NA	TRBJ1-2	TGTGCCACCAGCAGAGAGGGCAGGGCGGTCTATGGCTACACCTTC	CATSREGRAVYGYTF
TRBV6-6	NA	NA	TRBJ1-2	TGTGCCAGCACCTCGACAGTACAAACGAACTATGGCTACACCTTC	CASTSTVQTNYGYTF
TRBV29-1	NA	TRBD1	TRBJ1-2	TGCAGCGTTGTCCTTCTGACAGGGGGCCGGGGCTACACCTTC	CSVVLLTGGRGYTF
TRBV30	NA	NA	TRBJ1-4	TGTGCCTGGATCACACCCGGGACGTACGAAAAACTGTTTTTT	CAWITPGTYEKLFF
TRBV7-3	NA	NA	TRBJ1-1	TGTGCCAGCAGCTTAGAGGTGGGTCAGCTGAACACTGAAGCTTTCTTT	CASSLEVGQLNTEAFF
TRBV19	NA	NA	TRBJ1-1	TGTGCCAGTGGACACAGGGTCAACACTGAAGCTTTCTTT	CASGHRVNTEAFF
TRBV11-2	NA	TRBD1	TRBJ2-1	TGTGCCAGCAGCCACGGGACAGGAGATTACAATGAGCAGTTCTTC	CASSHGTGDYNEQFF
TRBV4-2	few	NA	TRBJ2-7	TGTGCCAGCAGCCAAGAGGCAGGGCTTTACGAGCAGTACTTC	CASSQEAGLYEQYF
TRBV30	few	NA	TRBJ1-2	TGTGCCTGGAGTGTACGGGCTTACTATGGCTACACCTTC	CAWSVRAYYGYTF
TRBV24-1	NA	TRBD1	TRBJ2-2	TGTGCCACCAGTGATCCCGGACAGGGGTCCGGGGAGCTGTTTTTT	CATSDPGQGSGELFF